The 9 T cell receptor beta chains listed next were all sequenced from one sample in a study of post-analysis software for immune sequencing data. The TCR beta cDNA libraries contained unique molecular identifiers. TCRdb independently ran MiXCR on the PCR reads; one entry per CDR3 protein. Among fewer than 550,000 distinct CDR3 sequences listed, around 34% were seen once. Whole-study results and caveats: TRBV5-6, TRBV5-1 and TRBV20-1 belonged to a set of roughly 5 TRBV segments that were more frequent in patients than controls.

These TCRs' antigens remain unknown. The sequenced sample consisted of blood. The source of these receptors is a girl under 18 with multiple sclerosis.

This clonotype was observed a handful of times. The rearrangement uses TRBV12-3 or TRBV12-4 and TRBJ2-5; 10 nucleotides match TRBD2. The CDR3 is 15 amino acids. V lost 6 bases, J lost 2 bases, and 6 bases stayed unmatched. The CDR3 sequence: CASSAAGGRQETQYF. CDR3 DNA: TGTGCCAGCAGCGCAGCGGGGGGGCGGCAAGAGACCCAGTACTTC.

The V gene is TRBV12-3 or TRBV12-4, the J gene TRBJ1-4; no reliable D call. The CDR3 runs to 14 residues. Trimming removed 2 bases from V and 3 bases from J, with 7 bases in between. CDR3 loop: CASSLRAANEKLFF. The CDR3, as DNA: TGTGCCAGCAGTTTACGGGCCGCTAATGAAAAACTGTTTTTT.

CDR3 DNA sequence: TGTGCCAGCAGCCCGGGGGGATCGAGCTCCTACAATGAGCAGTTCTTC. This codes for CASSPGGSSSYNEQFF. The chain uses TRBV12-3 or TRBV12-4 and TRBJ2-1; 7 bases are shared with TRBD2. The CDR3 has 16 residues. V lost 6 bases to trimming and J lost 0 bases; unmatched junction nucleotides: 8.

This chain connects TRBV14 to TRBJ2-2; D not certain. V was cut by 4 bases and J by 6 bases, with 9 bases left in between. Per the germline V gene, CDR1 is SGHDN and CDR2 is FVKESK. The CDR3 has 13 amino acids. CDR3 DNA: TGTGCCAGCAGCCTATACGTGGCCGGGGAGCTGTTTTTT. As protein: CASSLYVAGELFF.

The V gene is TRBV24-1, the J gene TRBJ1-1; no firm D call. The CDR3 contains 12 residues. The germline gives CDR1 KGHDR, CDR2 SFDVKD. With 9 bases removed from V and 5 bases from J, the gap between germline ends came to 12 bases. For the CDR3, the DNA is TGTGCCACCCTCTTTTTGGAGACTGAAGCTTTCTTT. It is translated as CATLFLETEAFF.

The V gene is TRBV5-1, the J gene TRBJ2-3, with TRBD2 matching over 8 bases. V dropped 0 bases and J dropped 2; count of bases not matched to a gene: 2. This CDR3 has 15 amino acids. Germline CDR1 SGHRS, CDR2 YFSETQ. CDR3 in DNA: TGCGCCAGCAGCTTGGAAGCGGGAGTCACAGATACGCAGTATTTT. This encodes CASSLEAGVTDTQYF.

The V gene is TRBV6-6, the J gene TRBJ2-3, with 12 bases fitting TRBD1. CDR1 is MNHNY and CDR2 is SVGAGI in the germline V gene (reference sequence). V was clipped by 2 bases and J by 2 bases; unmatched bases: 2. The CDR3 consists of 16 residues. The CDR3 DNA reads TGTGCCAGCAGTTACGGGACAGGGGGCCTCACAGATACGCAGTATTTT. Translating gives CASSYGTGGLTDTQYF.

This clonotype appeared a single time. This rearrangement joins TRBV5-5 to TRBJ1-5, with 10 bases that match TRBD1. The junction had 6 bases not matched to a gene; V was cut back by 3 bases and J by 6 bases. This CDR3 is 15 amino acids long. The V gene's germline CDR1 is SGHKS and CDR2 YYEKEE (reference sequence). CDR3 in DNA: TGTGCCAGCAGCTCGACAGGGGGCACGGGTCAGCCCCAGCATTTT. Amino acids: CASSSTGGTGQPQHF.

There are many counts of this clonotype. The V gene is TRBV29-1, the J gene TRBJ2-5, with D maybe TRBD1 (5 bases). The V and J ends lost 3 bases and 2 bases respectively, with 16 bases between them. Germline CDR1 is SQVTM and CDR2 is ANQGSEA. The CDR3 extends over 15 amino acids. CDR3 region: CSVDPRRGVQETQYF. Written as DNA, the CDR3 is TGCAGCGTTGACCCGCGTAGGGGTGTACAAGAGACCCAGTACTTC.